This T cell receptor (beta chain) is from a study of type 1 and type 2 diabetes patients. Across the whole study: From PBMCs, CD4+ and CD8+ T cells were isolated by magnetic microbeads.

The PCR template was genomic DNA. Multiplex PCR with 30 forward and 13 reverse primers amplified the TCR beta CDR3. TCRdb re-called the multiplex PCR reads with MiXCR, one entry per CDR3 protein. Altogether 250,000 or so distinct CDR3 sequences are present, more than 45% being singletons, with the ten largest covering 12% to 15%. Germline trimming cut 4 bases from V and 0 bases from J; bases unmatched to any gene: 6. The CDR3 contains 15 residues. The germline V gene encodes CDR1 DFQATT and CDR2 SNEGSKA (reference sequence). The sequence was collected from a man younger than 35 with type 2 diabetes. The sequencing sample was made of peripheral blood mononuclear cells (PBMCs). This rearrangement joins TRBV20-1 to TRBJ2-5, with 9 bases fitting TRBD2. CDR3 DNA: TGCAGTGCTACCGAGACTAGCGGTTACCAAGAGACCCAGTACTTC. Protein product: CSATETSGYQETQYF.